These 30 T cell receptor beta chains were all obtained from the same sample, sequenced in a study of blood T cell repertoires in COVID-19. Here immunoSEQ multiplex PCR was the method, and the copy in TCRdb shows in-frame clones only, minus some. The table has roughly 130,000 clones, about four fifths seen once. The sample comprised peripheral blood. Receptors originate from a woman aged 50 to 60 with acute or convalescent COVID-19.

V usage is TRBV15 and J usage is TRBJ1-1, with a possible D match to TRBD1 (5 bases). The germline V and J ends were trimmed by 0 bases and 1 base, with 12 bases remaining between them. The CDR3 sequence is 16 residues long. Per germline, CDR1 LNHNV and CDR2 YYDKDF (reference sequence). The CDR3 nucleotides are TGTGCCACCAGCAGAGATTGGGGGGTAGGGAACACTGAAGCTTTCTTT. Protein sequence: CATSRDWGVGNTEAFF.

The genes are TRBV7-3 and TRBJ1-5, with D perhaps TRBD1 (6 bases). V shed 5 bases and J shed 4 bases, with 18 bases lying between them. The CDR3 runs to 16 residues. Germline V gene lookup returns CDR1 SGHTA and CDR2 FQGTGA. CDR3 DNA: TGTGCCAGCAGCCCGACTGACAGGAAAAAGAATCAGCCCCAGCATTTT. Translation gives CASSPTDRKKNQPQHF.

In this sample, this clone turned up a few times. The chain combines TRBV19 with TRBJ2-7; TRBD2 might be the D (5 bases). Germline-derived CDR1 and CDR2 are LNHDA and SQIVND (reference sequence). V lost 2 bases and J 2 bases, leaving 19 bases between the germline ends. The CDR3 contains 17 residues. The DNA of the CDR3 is TGTGCCAGTAGTATAAGCCCGCGGGCAGGATTTCCCTACGAGCAGTACTTC. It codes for CASSISPRAGFPYEQYF.

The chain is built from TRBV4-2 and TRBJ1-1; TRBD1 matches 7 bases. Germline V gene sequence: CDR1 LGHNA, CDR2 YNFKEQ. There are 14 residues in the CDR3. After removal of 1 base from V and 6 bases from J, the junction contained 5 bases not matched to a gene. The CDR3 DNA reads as TGTGCCAGCAGCCAAGGGGGACAGAGCGCTGAAGCTTTCTTT. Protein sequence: CASSQGGQSAEAFF.

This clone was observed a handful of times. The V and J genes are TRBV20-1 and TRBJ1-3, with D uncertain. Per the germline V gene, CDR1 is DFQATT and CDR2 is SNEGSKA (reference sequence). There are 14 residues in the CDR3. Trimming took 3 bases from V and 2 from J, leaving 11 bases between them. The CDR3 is CSASEGSAGNTIYF. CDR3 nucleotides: TGCAGTGCTAGTGAAGGTAGCGCTGGAAACACCATATATTTT.

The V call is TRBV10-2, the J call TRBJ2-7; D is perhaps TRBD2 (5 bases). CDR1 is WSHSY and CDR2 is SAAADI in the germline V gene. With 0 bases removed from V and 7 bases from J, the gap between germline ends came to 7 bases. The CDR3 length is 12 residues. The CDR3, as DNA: TGCGCCAGCAGTGAGTCCGGGGATGAGCAGTACTTC. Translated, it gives CASSESGDEQYF.

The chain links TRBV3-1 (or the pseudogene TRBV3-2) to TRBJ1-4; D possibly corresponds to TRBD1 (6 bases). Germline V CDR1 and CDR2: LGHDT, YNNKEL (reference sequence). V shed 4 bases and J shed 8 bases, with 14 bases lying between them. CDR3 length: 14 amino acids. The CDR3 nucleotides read TGTGCCAGCAGCCCTACCGCGGGGGCGGAAAAACTGTTTTTT. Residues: CASSPTAGAEKLFF.

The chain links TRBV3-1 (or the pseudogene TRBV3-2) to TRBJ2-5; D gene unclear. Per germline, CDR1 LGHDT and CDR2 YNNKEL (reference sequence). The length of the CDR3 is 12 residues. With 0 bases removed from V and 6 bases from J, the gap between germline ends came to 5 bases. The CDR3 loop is CASSQDQKTQYF. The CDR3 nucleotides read TGTGCCAGCAGCCAAGATCAGAAGACCCAGTACTTC.

CDR3 in amino acids: CASSPRTGELFF. The CDR3 DNA follows: TGTGCCAGCTCACCGAGGACCGGGGAGCTGTTTTTT. The V gene is TRBV18, the J gene TRBJ2-2, with D uncertain. Between the trimmed V and J ends, which lost 3 bases and 5 bases, there was a span of 4 bases. The CDR3 length is 12 residues. Germline loops: CDR1 KGHSH, CDR2 LQKENI.

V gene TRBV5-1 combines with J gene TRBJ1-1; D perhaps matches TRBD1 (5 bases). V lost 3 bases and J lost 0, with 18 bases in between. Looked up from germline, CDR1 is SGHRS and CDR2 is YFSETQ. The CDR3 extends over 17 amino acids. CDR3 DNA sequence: TGCGCCAGCAGCTGGGGGGGAATTGGTAGGATGAACACTGAAGCTTTCTTT. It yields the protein CASSWGGIGRMNTEAFF.

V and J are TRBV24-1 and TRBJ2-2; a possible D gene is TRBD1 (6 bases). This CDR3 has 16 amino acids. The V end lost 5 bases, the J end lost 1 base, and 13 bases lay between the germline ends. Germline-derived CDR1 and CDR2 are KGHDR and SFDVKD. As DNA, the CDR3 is TGTGCCACCAGTGGTATCAGGGGCAGGAACACCGGGGAGCTGTTTTTT. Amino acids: CATSGIRGRNTGELFF.

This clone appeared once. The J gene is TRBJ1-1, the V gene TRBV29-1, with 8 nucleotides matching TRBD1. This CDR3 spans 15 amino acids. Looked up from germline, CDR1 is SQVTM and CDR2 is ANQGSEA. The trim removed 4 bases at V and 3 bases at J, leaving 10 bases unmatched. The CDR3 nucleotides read TGCAGCGTTGGAACGACAGGGGTAGGGTACACTGAAGCTTTCTTT. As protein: CSVGTTGVGYTEAFF.

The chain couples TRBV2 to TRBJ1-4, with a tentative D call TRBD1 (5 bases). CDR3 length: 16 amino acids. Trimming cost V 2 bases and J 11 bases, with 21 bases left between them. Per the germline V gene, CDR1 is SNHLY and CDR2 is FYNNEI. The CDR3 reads CASSESVMDTMRKLFF. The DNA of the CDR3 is TGTGCCAGCAGTGAAAGTGTAATGGACACGATGAGGAAACTGTTTTTT.

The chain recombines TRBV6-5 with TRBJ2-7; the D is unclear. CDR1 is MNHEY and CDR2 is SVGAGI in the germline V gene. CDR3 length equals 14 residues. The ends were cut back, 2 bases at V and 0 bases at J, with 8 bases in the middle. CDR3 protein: CASSYGGRSYEQYF. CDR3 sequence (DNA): TGTGCCAGCAGTTACGGTGGCCGCTCCTACGAGCAGTACTTC.

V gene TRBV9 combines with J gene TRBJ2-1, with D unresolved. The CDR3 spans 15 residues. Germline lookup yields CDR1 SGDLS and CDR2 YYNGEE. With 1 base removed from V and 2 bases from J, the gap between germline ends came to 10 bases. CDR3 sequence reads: CASSVSTVTYNEQFF. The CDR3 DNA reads TGTGCCAGCAGCGTATCTACAGTAACCTACAATGAGCAGTTCTTC.

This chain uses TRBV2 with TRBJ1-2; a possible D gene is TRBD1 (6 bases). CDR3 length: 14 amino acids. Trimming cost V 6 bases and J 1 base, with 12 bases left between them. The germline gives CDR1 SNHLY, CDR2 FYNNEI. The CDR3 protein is CASSRTAHNYGYTF. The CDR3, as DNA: TGTGCCAGCAGCCGGACAGCCCATAACTATGGCTACACCTTC.

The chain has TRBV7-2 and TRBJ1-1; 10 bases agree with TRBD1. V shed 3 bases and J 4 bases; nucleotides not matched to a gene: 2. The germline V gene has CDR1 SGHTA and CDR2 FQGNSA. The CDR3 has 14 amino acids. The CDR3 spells CASSFGQGVTEAFF. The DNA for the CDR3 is TGTGCCAGCAGCTTTGGACAGGGGGTCACTGAAGCTTTCTTT.

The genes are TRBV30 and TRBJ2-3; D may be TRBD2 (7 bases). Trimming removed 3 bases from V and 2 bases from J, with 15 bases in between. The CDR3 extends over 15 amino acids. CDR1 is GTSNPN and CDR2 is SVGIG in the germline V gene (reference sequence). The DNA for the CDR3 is TGTGCCTGGAGACCCCGGGGGGCTAACACAGATACGCAGTATTTT. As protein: CAWRPRGANTDTQYF.

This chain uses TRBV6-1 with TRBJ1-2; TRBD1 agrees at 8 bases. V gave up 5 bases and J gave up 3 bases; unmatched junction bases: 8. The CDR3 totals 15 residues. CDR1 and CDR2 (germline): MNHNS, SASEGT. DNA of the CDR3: TGTGCCAGCAGTCTACCACAGGGGGGTTACTATGGCTACACCTTC. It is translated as CASSLPQGGYYGYTF.

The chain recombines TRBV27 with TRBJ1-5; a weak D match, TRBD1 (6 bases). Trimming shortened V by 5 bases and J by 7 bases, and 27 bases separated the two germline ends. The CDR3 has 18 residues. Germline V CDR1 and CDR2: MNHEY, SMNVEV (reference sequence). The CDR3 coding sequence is TGTGCCAGCAGTCCCTCCCGGGGGGGGACAATCAGGGAGCAGCCCCAGCATTTT. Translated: CASSPSRGGTIREQPQHF.

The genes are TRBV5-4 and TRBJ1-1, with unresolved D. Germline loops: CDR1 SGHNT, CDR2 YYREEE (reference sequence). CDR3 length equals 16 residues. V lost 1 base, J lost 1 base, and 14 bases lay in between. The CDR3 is CASSLRRARGNTEAFF. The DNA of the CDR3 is TGTGCCAGCAGCTTGAGGCGGGCGCGGGGGAACACTGAAGCTTTCTTT. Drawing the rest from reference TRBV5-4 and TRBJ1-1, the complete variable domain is ETGVTQSPTHLIKTRGQQVTLRCSSQSGHNTVSWYQQALGQGPQFIFQYYREEENGRGNFPPRFSGLQFPNYSSELNVNALELDDSALYLCASSLRRARGNTEAFFGQGTRLTVV.

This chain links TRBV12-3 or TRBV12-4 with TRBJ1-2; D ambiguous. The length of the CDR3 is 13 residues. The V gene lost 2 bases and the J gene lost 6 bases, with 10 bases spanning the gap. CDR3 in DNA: TGTGCCAGCAGTTTATCAGGTTTTGATGGCTACACCTTC. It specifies CASSLSGFDGYTF.

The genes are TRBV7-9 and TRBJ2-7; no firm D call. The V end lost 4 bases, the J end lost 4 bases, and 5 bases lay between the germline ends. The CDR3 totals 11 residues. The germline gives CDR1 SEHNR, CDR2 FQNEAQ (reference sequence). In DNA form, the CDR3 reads TGTGCCAGCAGCTCTGAGTACGAGCAGTACTTC. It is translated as CASSSEYEQYF. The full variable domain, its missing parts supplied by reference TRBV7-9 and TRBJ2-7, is DTGVSQNPRHKITKRGQNVTFRCDPISEHNRLYWYRQTLGQGPEFLTYFQNEAQLEKSRLLSDRFSAERPKGSFSTLEIQRTEQGDSAMYLCASSSEYEQYFGPGTRLTVT.

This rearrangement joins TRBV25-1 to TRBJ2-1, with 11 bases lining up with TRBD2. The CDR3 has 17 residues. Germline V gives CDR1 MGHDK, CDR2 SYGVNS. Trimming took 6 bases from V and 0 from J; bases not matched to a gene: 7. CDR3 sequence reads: CASRGSLAGDSYNEQFF. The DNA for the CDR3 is TGTGCCAGCAGGGGGTCACTAGCGGGGGACTCCTACAATGAGCAGTTCTTC.

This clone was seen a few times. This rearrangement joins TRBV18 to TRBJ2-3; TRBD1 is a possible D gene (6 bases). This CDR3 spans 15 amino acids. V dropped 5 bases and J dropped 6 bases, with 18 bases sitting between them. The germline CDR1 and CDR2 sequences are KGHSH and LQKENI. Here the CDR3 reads CASSSLGGAGDTQYF. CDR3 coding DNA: TGTGCCAGCTCAAGTCTTGGGGGCGCAGGGGATACGCAGTATTTT.

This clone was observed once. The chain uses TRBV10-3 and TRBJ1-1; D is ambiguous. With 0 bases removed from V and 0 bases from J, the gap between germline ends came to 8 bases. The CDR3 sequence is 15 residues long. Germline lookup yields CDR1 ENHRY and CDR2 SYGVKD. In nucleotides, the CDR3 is TGTGCCATCAGTGAGTCTCTTATCCTGAACACTGAAGCTTTCTTT. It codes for CAISESLILNTEAFF.

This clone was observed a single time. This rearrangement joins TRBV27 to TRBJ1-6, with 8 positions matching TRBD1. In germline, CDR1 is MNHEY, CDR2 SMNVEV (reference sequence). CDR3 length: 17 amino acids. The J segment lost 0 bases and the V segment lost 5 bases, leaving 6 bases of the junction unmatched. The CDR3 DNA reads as TGTGCCAGCAGTCGGGACAGGCCGAGCTCCTATAATTCACCCCTCCACTTT. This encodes CASSRDRPSSYNSPLHF.

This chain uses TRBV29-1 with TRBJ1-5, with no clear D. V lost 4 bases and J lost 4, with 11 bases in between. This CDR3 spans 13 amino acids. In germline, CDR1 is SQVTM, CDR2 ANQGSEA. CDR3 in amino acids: CSVVEEPNQPQHF. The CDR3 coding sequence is TGCAGCGTTGTAGAGGAGCCGAATCAGCCCCAGCATTTT.

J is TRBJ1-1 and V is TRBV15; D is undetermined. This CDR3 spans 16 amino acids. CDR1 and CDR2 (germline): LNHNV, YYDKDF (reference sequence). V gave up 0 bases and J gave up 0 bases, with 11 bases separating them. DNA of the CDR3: TGTGCCACCAGCAGAGATGAGGTCCAAATGAACACTGAAGCTTTCTTT. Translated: CATSRDEVQMNTEAFF.

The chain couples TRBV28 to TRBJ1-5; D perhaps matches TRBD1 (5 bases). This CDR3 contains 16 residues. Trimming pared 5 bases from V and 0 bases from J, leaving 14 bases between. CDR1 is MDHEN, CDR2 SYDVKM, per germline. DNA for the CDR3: TGTGCCAGCAGTGCCCCTGTAGGGGCTAGCAATCAGCCCCAGCATTTT. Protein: CASSAPVGASNQPQHF.